These T cell receptor beta chains were read from a single sample in a study of sequential checkpoint blockade in melanoma. Assay used: immunoSEQ multiplex PCR; TCRdb lists only in-frame clones, some missing. This table holds about 9,000 clones, around 52% found once. The specimen comprised CD8+ T cells sorted from blood (inferred from file names), sampled from a patient given nivolumab and ipilimumab in sequence. Every receptor here comes from a human donor with melanoma. The CDR3 runs from the conserved cysteine through the conserved F or W. Fields, in order: V gene, clone size, D gene, J gene, CDR3 protein, CDR3 DNA. The D gene is left open where the match is weak. Clone size is shown for a subset of rows, as once, few, many or a class of expanded clone.

>TRBV7-9|NA|NA|TRBJ2-1
CASSLRRDEQFF
TGTGCCAGCAGCCTCCGGCGGGATGAGCAGTTCTTC
>TRBV9|NA|TRBD2|TRBJ2-1
CASSVVPSGGSFNEQFF
TGTGCCAGCAGCGTAGTCCCCTCAGGCGGGAGCTTCAATGAGCAGTTCTTC
>TRBV4-1|NA|NA|TRBJ2-5
CASSQDRVETQYF
TGCGCCAGCAGCCAAGACAGGGTAGAGACCCAGTACTTC
>TRBV7-3|NA|TRBD1|TRBJ2-2
CASSFTGTANTGELFF
TGTGCCAGCAGCTTCACTGGGACAGCGAACACCGGGGAGCTGTTTTTT
>TRBV14|NA|NA|TRBJ2-4
CASSQEAWGDIQYF
TGTGCCAGCAGCCAAGAGGCGTGGGGGGACATTCAGTACTTC
>TRBV10-2|NA|TRBD1|TRBJ2-7
CASSLDRGLAHEQYF
TGCGCCAGCAGTCTAGACAGGGGGCTTGCCCACGAGCAGTACTTC
>TRBV6-4|NA|NA|TRBJ2-3
CASSDSVQFGTDTQYF
TGTGCCAGCAGTGACTCGGTCCAGTTCGGGACAGATACGCAGTATTTT
>TRBV6-6|few|TRBD2|TRBJ2-1
CASSGGGSSYNEQFF
TGTGCCAGCAGTGGGGGGGGAAGCTCCTACAATGAGCAGTTCTTC
>TRBV28|medium-sized|TRBD2|TRBJ2-1
CASKRIGLVFSYNEQFF
TGTGCCAGCAAACGGATAGGACTAGTTTTCTCCTACAATGAGCAGTTCTTC
>TRBV27|NA|NA|TRBJ1-6
CASSLYGPRGYNSPLHF
TGTGCCAGCAGTTTATACGGGCCCAGGGGCTATAATTCACCCCTCCACTTT
>TRBV5-6|few|NA|TRBJ2-1
CASSFGSFGGNEQFF
TGTGCCAGCAGCTTCGGGTCCTTCGGGGGCAATGAGCAGTTCTTC
>TRBV7-6|NA|TRBD1|TRBJ1-1
CASSLAAGGTEAFF
TGTGCCAGCAGCTTAGCTGCAGGGGGCACTGAAGCTTTCTTT
>TRBV7-3|NA|TRBD1|TRBJ2-3
CASSFIPGQGGTDTQYF
TGTGCCAGCAGTTTTATTCCGGGACAGGGTGGTACAGATACGCAGTATTTT
>TRBV19|NA|TRBD2|TRBJ2-1
CASNVAGLYNEQFF
TGTGCCAGTAATGTAGCGGGGCTTTACAATGAGCAGTTCTTC
>TRBV29-1|once|NA|TRBJ2-2
CSVVKNTGELFF
TGCAGCGTTGTTAAGAACACCGGGGAGCTGTTTTTT
>TRBV27|NA|TRBD1|TRBJ2-7
CASSFLGQGPSYEQYF
TGTGCCAGCAGTTTTTTAGGACAGGGCCCATCCTACGAGCAGTACTTC
>TRBV4-2|NA|NA|TRBJ2-2
CASSPPGGHTGELFF
TGTGCCAGCAGCCCTCCCGGGGGGCACACCGGGGAGCTGTTTTTT
>TRBV19|few|TRBD1|TRBJ1-5
CASSIWTGDQPQHF
TGTGCCAGTAGTATCTGGACAGGGGATCAGCCCCAGCATTTT
>TRBV7-9|NA|TRBD1|TRBJ2-7
CASSISTGGYEQYF
TGTGCCAGCAGCATCTCGACAGGGGGATACGAGCAGTACTTC
>TRBV4-2|NA|NA|TRBJ1-1
CASSQSDPGDTSEAFF
TGTGCCAGCAGCCAATCCGACCCAGGTGATACTTCTGAAGCTTTCTTT
>TRBV6-5|few|NA|TRBJ2-2
CASSYSPFELFF
TGTGCCAGCAGTTACTCCCCTTTCGAGCTGTTTTTT
>TRBV25-1|once|TRBD1|TRBJ2-2
CASSDPTGSNTGELFF
TGTGCCAGCAGTGACCCGACAGGGTCAAACACCGGGGAGCTGTTTTTT
>TRBV11-3|few|TRBD1|TRBJ1-5
CASSLPEGAAPSNQPQHF
TGTGCCAGCAGCTTACCGGAGGGGGCGGCCCCTAGCAATCAGCCCCAGCATTTT